This T cell receptor (beta chain) derives from a study of beta chain features in type 1 diabetes. This CDR3 has 16 amino acids. Notes on this clone: What it recognizes is unknown.

A heparinised blood draw that averaged around 100 mL was obtained once from each donor. General study results and limits: The cDNA sequencing approach could over-represent high-TCR-expressing cells. The naive, central memory and Treg TCRB repertoires looked more alike in patients than they did in healthy donors.

Every isolated RNA sample was fully reverse transcribed, so sequencing captured expressed TCRB transcripts. Profiling relied on immunoSEQ multiplex PCR, and the TCRdb table lists in-frame clones only, not all of them. Of under 500,000 clones listed, roughly 31% are singletons. The clonotype comes from a young man in good health. This chain connects TRBV21-1 to TRBJ1-2; the table's TRBD1 call for D was not verified on the DNA. TRBV21-1 is tagged as a pseudogene. The sequenced sample consisted of naive CD4+ T cells from blood. For the CDR3, the DNA is TGTGCCAGCAGCAAAGGGAGAATTGACAGGGGCTATGGCTACACCTTC. Its protein is CASSKGRIDRGYGYTF.